Listed here is a single TCR beta chain. The antigen remains unidentified. Through template switching, a universal primer site was introduced, and the cDNA contained unique molecular identifiers. One entry per CDR3 protein, called by TCRdb with MiXCR from the 5' RACE reads. In the table there are some 1,700,000 distinct CDR3 sequences, about 32% of which are singletons. This record comes from a study of identical twins. Whole-study findings and limits: Excess sharing between twins was weaker in beta out-of-frame sequences.

The TCR originated in a newborn girl in good health. Sequenced: cord blood.

CDR3 amino acids: CASSFLGTGVYEQYF. CDR3 bases: TGCGCCAGCAGCTTTTTAGGGACGGGCGTTTACGAGCAGTACTTC. This chain joins TRBV5-1 and TRBJ2-7, with D perhaps matching TRBD1 or TRBD2 (5 bases each). Per the germline V gene, CDR1 is SGHRS and CDR2 is YFSETQ. CDR3 length: 15 residues. V dropped 2 bases and J dropped 4 bases, with 16 bases sitting between them.